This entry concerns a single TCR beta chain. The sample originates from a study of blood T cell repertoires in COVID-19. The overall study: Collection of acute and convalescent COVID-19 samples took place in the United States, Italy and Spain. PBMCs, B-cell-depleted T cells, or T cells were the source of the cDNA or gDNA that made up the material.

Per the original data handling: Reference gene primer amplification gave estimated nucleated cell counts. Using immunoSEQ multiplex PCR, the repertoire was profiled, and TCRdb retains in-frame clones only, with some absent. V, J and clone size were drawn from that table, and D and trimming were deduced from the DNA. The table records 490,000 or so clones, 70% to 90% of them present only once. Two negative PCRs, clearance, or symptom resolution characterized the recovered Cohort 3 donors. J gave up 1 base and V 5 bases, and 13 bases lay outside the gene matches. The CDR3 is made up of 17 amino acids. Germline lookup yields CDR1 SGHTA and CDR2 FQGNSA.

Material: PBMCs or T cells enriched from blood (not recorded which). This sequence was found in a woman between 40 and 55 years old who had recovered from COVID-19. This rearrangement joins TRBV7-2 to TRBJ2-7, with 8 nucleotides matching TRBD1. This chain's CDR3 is CASSILSGTGISYEQYF. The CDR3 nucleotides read TGTGCCAGCAGCATATTATCCGGGACAGGAATTTCCTACGAGCAGTACTTC.